The sequence of this T cell receptor (beta chain) was determined in a study of patients and donors after allogeneic stem cell transplantation. This clonotype was seen ten or more times. The CDR3 extends over 16 amino acids. Per germline, CDR1 SGHRS and CDR2 YFSETQ. V was trimmed by 6 bases and J by 7 bases, leaving 25 bases between them. MiXCR, run by TCRdb on the RT-PCR reads, gives a single entry per CDR3 protein. Altogether tens of thousands of distinct CDR3 sequences are present, approximately 6.2% being singletons, with the ten largest covering about 35%. Sequencing input: blood, either unsorted or a sorted T cell fraction (not recorded which). The receptor was isolated from a human donor who was either an allogeneic HSCT recipient or a stem cell or donor lymphocyte infusion donor (not recorded which). It is not recorded whose cells these are; they may come from a transplant donor. The rearrangement links TRBV5-1 to TRBJ1-2; tentatively, D is TRBD1 (6 bases). CDR3 residues: CASTSSGGARRSGYTF. CDR3 coding DNA: TGCGCCAGCACCTCGTCGGGGGGGGCGCGCCGAAGTGGCTACACCTTC.